This passage covers 5 T cell receptor beta chains from one sample sequenced in a study of OX40 agonist ivuxolimab in advanced cancers. The protocol was immunoSEQ multiplex PCR, while the TCRdb copy is restricted to in-frame clones and leaves out a portion. The sample lists some 7,000 clones, around 85% occurring once. Sequencing used CD4+ or CD8+ T cells sorted from blood, obtained in a trial of the OX40 agonist ivuxolimab. These receptors were collected from an adult with an advanced solid tumor such as melanoma, head and neck, liver or kidney cancer.

Of note for this clone: The same CDR3 can be traced to other DNA sequences in this sample. The chain uses TRBV5-4 and TRBJ2-7; no clear D. Germline V lookup: CDR1 SGHNT, CDR2 YYREEE (reference sequence). V lost 0 bases and J lost 6, with 13 bases in between. The CDR3 sequence is 14 residues long. Here the CDR3 reads CASSLVGGEREQYF. CDR3 DNA: TGTGCCAGCAGCTTGGTCGGCGGTGAGCGCGAGCAGTACTTC.

The chain combines TRBV19 with TRBJ1-2, with D perhaps TRBD1 (5 bases). The CDR3 extends over 14 amino acids. Germline CDR1 and CDR2: LNHDA and SQIVND (reference sequence). Trimming removed 3 bases at V and 2 bases at J, with 10 bases between. The CDR3 loop reads CASSIAGRNYGYTF. The CDR3 nucleotides are TGTGCCAGTAGTATTGCGGGGCGGAACTATGGCTACACCTTC.

The CDR3 nucleotides read TGTGCCAGCAAGATGGGACAGGGATCTCAGCCCCAGCATTTT. It yields the protein CASKMGQGSQPQHF. The chain uses TRBV6-5 and TRBJ1-5, with 9 positions matching TRBD1. Germline CDR1 and CDR2: MNHEY and SVGAGI. V gave up 7 bases and J gave up 6 bases; unmatched junction bases: 7. This CDR3 contains 14 residues.

This clone was observed a few times. This chain connects TRBV29-1 to TRBJ1-1; 7 positions agree with TRBD1. The CDR3 spans 11 residues. Germline CDR1 SQVTM, CDR2 ANQGSEA. Germline trimming cut 7 bases from V and 1 base from J; bases unmatched to any gene: 0. CDR3 protein: CSGTGNTEAFF. DNA of the CDR3: TGCAGCGGGACAGGGAACACTGAAGCTTTCTTT.

This clone was detected a few times. The rearrangement joins TRBV7-9 to TRBJ2-3; D possibly corresponds to TRBD1 (5 bases). Looked up from germline, CDR1 is SEHNR and CDR2 is FQNEAQ (reference sequence). The germline V and J ends were trimmed by 8 bases and 4 bases, with 10 bases remaining between them. The CDR3 covers 12 residues. CDR3 region: CASDLGADTQYF. The CDR3 DNA is TGTGCCAGCGACCTAGGGGCAGATACGCAGTATTTT.